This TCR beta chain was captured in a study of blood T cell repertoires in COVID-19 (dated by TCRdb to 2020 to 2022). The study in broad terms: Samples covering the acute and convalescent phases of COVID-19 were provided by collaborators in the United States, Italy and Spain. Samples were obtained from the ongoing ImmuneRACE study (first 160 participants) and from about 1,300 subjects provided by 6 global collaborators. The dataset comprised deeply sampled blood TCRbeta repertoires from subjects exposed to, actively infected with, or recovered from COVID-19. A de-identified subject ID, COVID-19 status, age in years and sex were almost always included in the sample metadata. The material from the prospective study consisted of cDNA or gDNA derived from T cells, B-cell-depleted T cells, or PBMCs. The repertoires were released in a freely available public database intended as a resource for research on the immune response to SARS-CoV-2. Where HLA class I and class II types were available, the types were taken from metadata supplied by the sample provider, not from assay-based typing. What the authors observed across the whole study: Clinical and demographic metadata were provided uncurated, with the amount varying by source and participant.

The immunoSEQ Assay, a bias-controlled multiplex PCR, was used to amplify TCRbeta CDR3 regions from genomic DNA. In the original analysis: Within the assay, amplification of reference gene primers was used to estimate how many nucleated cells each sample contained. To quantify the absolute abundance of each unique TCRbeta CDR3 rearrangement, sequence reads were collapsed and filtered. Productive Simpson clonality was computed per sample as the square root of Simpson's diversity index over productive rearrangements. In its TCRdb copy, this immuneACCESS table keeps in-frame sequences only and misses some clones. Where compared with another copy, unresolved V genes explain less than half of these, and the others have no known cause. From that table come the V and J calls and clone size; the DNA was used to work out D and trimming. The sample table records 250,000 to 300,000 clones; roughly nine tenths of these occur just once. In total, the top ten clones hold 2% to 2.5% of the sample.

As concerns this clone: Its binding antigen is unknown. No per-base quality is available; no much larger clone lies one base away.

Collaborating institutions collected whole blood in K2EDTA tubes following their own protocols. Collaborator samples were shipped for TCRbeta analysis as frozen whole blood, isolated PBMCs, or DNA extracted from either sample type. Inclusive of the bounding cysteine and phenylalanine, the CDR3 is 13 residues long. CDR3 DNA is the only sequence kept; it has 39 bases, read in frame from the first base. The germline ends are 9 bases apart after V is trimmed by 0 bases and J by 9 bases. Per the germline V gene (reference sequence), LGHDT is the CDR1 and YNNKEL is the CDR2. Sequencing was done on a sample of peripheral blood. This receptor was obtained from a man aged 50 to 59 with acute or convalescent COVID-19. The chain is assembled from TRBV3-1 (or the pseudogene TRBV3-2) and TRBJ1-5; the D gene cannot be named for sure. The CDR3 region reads CASSQDEERPQHF. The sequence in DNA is TGTGCCAGCAGCCAAGATGAGGAGAGGCCCCAGCATTTT.